This T cell receptor beta chain was obtained from a study of CD8 T cells in Susac syndrome. The CDR3 has 14 amino acids. V dropped 4 bases and J dropped 0 bases, with 9 bases sitting between them. Germline V gene lookup returns CDR1 LGHDT and CDR2 YNNKEL (reference sequence). TEMRA cells were FACS-enriched and CD8+ and CD4+ T cells negatively isolated. The authors reverse transcribed roughly 0.5 to 1 ug RNA with random hexamers. An immunoSEQ multiplex PCR amplified TCR beta CDR3 over 54 Vbeta and 13 Jbeta. Each CDR3 protein is one row after TCRdb ran MiXCR on the immunoSEQ multiplex PCR reads. The table includes fewer than 150,000 distinct CDR3 sequences, around 94% detected once.

Source material: CD4+ T cells from PBMCs. The sequence was collected from a human donor with multiple sclerosis. The chain employs TRBV3-1 and TRBJ1-1, with D unclear. This chain's CDR3 is CASSRPSLNTEAFF. CDR3 bases: TGTGCCAGCAGCCGGCCCAGCTTGAACACTGAAGCTTTCTTT.